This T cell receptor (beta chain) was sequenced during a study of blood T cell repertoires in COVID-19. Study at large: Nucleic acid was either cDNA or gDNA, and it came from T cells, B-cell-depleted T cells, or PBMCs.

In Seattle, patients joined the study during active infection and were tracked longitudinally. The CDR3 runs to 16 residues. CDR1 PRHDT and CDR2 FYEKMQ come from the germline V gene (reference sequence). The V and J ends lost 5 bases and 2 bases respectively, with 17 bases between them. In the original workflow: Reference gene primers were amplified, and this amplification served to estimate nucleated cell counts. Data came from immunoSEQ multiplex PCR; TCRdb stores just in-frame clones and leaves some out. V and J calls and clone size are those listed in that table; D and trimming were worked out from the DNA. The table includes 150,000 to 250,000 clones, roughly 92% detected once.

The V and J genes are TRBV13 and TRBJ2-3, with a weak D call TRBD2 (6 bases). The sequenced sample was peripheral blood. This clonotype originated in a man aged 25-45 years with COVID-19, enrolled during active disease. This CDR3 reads CASSGRIAELTDTQYF. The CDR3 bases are TGTGCCAGCAGCGGAAGAATAGCGGAACTCACAGATACGCAGTATTTT.